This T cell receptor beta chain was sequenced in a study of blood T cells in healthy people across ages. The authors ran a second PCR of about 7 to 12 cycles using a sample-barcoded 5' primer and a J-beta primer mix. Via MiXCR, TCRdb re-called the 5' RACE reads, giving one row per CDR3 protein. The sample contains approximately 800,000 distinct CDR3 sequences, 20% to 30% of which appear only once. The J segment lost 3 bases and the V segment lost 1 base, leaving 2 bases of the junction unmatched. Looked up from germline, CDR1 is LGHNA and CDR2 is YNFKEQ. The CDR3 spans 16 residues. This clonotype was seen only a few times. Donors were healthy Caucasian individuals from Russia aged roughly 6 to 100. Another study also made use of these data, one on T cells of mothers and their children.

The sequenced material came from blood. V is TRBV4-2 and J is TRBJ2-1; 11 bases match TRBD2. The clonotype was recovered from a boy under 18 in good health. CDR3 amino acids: CASSQAGTSGYNEQFF. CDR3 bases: TGTGCCAGCAGCCAAGCCGGGACTAGCGGCTACAATGAGCAGTTCTTC.